Listed below are T cell receptor beta chains from one sample, sequenced in a study of response to subunit inactivated influenza vaccine. TCRdb re-called the RT-PCR reads with MiXCR, one entry per CDR3 protein. The sample has about 500,000 distinct CDR3 sequences, 15% to 20% seen once. The input for sequencing was CD4+ T cells sorted from PBMCs, taken around 25 months after vaccination. The receptors derive from a man in his fifties or sixties who received an inactivated influenza vaccine. The CDR3 runs from the conserved cysteine through the conserved F or W. Each record gives: J gene, D gene, V gene, clone size, CDR3 DNA, CDR3 protein. The D gene is left open where the match is weak. Clone size, where shown, is once, few, many, or a class for clones that have expanded.

J: TRBJ2-7; D: NA; V: TRBV5-1; size: NA; DNA: TGCGCCAGCAGCTTGGGCCATCAGGGCTCCTACGAGCAGTACTTC; CDR3: CASSLGHQGSYEQYF
J: TRBJ2-3; D: NA; V: TRBV20-1; size: few; DNA: TGCAGTGCTAGGCCAGGGGCGAATACGCAGTATTTT; CDR3: CSARPGANTQYF
J: TRBJ2-5; D: TRBD1; V: TRBV7-2; size: few; DNA: TGTGCCAGCAGCTTAGCTGGGACAGCGAAAGAGACCCAGTACTTC; CDR3: CASSLAGTAKETQYF
J: TRBJ2-2; D: NA; V: TRBV10-2; size: NA; DNA: TGCGCCAGCAGTTCTAGACAGATTACGAACACCGGGGAGCTGTTTTTT; CDR3: CASSSRQITNTGELFF
J: TRBJ2-3; D: NA; V: TRBV2; size: NA; DNA: TGTGCCAGCAGTGATTTTGGGAATACGCAGTATTTT; CDR3: CASSDFGNTQYF
J: TRBJ2-3; D: NA; V: TRBV7-8; size: many; DNA: TGTGCCAGCAGCTCAGTCGGACGCACACTTGCAGATACGCAGTATTTT; CDR3: CASSSVGRTLADTQYF
J: TRBJ2-1; D: TRBD2; V: TRBV3-1; size: few; DNA: TGTGCCAGCAGCCCGAGGACTAGCGGGTTTTACAATGAGCAGTTCTTC; CDR3: CASSPRTSGFYNEQFF
J: TRBJ2-3; D: TRBD2; V: TRBV7-9; size: NA; DNA: TGTGCCAGCAGCCCACGCTCATCTAGCGGGGCAGATACGCAGTATTTT; CDR3: CASSPRSSSGADTQYF
J: TRBJ1-2; D: NA; V: TRBV5-1; size: NA; DNA: TGCGCCAGCAGCTTGGCCGTAAGCCAGATCTATGGCTACACCTTC; CDR3: CASSLAVSQIYGYTF
J: TRBJ2-7; D: NA; V: TRBV21-1; size: NA; DNA: TGTGCCAGCAGCAAAGCCAGACAGAGCTCCTACGAGCAGTACTTC; CDR3: CASSKARQSSYEQYF
J: TRBJ1-2; D: TRBD1; V: TRBV7-9; size: NA; DNA: TGTGCCAGCAGCCAGGGCGGGACAGGGGAGCTGTCGGGTGGCTACACCTTC; CDR3: CASSQGGTGELSGGYTF
J: TRBJ2-1; D: NA; V: TRBV20-1; size: NA; DNA: TGCAGTGCTAATCAGGGAGAACATGAGCAGTTCTTC; CDR3: CSANQGEHEQFF
J: TRBJ2-3; D: NA; V: TRBV4-1; size: NA; DNA: TGCGCCAGCAGCCAACGTTACCCAGATACGCAGTATTTT; CDR3: CASSQRYPDTQYF
J: TRBJ2-2; D: NA; V: TRBV5-1; size: few; DNA: TGCGCCAGCAGCTTGGCCCTACATAACACCGGGGAGCTGTTTTTT; CDR3: CASSLALHNTGELFF
J: TRBJ2-1; D: TRBD1; V: TRBV6-6; size: many; DNA: TGTGCCAGCAGGGGGACAGGGGAATGGACTGAGCAGTTCTTC; CDR3: CASRGTGEWTEQFF
J: TRBJ2-3; D: NA; V: TRBV19; size: NA; DNA: TGTGCCAGTAGTATGATGGGGAGCACAGATACGCAGTATTTT; CDR3: CASSMMGSTDTQYF
J: TRBJ2-1; D: NA; V: TRBV12-3/TRBV12-4; size: many; DNA: TGTGCCAGCAGCAAGGCAGGGGGGCAAGGTGAGCAGTTCTTC; CDR3: CASSKAGGQGEQFF
J: TRBJ1-4; D: NA; V: TRBV20-1; size: few; DNA: TGCAGTGCAAAGAGGGGAAACGGTAATGAAAAACTGTTTTTT; CDR3: CSAKRGNGNEKLFF
J: TRBJ1-2; D: NA; V: TRBV29-1; size: few; DNA: TGCAGCTTCGCCCACACCTTAGATGGCTACACCTTC; CDR3: CSFAHTLDGYTF
J: TRBJ2-1; D: TRBD2; V: TRBV4-3; size: NA; DNA: TGCGCCAGCAGCCAGGGAATGTCCGGGACTAGCGGGAGAGTAGGGGAGCAGTTCTTC; CDR3: CASSQGMSGTSGRVGEQFF
J: TRBJ2-3; D: NA; V: TRBV6-1; size: once; DNA: TGTGCCTCAGGGGAGCGGGCCACAGATACGCAGTATTTT; CDR3: CASGERATDTQYF
J: TRBJ1-1; D: NA; V: TRBV10-3; size: few; DNA: TGTGCCACCGGGGTTAAACACGGGACGCCCAACACTGAAGCTTTCTTT; CDR3: CATGVKHGTPNTEAFF
J: TRBJ2-3; D: TRBD2; V: TRBV29-1; size: many; DNA: TGCAGCGTAGCTACTAGCGGGAGAGGAGATACGCAGTATTTT; CDR3: CSVATSGRGDTQYF
J: TRBJ2-5; D: NA; V: TRBV24-1; size: NA; DNA: TGTGCCACCAGTGATACCGGGCTAGCCCTACGGGAGACCCAGTACTTC; CDR3: CATSDTGLALRETQYF
J: TRBJ2-7; D: NA; V: TRBV5-1; size: NA; DNA: TGCGCCAGCAGCTTGGCGCGGGGCCCAATATCCTACGAGCAGTACTTC; CDR3: CASSLARGPISYEQYF
J: TRBJ2-3; D: NA; V: TRBV6-6; size: many; DNA: TGTGCCAGCAGGACCACAGGACCCAGCACAGATACGCAGTATTTT; CDR3: CASRTTGPSTDTQYF
J: TRBJ2-1; D: NA; V: TRBV7-2; size: NA; DNA: TGTGCCAGCAGCTTTGATTCGGCCCTCAATGAGCAGTTCTTC; CDR3: CASSFDSALNEQFF